The 6 T cell receptor beta chains presented below share a single source sample, sequenced in a study of cytomegalovirus exposure and HLA in healthy donors. Measured with immunoSEQ multiplex PCR; TCRdb has only the in-frame clones, and not every one. The table records some 270,000 clones, around 86% of them present only once. Sequenced input: PBMCs. These TCRs come from a woman aged 18-29 years in good health and CMV-seronegative.

This chain joins TRBV5-1 and TRBJ1-1, with D possibly TRBD1 on 6 matching bases. This CDR3 is 15 amino acids long. CDR1 and CDR2 (germline): SGHRS, YFSETQ. V was trimmed by 4 bases and J by 4 bases, leaving 17 bases between them. This chain's CDR3 is CASSAEQGWGTEAFF. The CDR3 DNA follows: TGCGCCAGCAGCGCAGAACAGGGTTGGGGCACTGAAGCTTTCTTT.

CDR3 nucleotide sequence: TGTGCCAGCACCCAAGAGACTAGCCCCTCCTACGAGCAGTACTTC. It yields the protein CASTQETSPSYEQYF. The chain carries TRBV2 and TRBJ2-7; 7 nucleotides line up with TRBD2. Trimming at V came to 7 bases and at J to 0 bases, leaving 9 bases not matched to a gene. Germline lookup yields CDR1 SNHLY and CDR2 FYNNEI. This CDR3 has 15 amino acids.

The sample holds a few counts of this clone. The chain employs TRBV19 and TRBJ2-7; 10 bases are shared with TRBD2. Unmatched junction bases numbered 11, after V lost 6 bases and J lost 6 bases. This CDR3 has 15 amino acids. Germline assignment: CDR1 LNHDA and CDR2 SQIVND (reference sequence). CDR3 loop: CASRSLYGTSAEQYF. The CDR3, as DNA: TGTGCCAGTAGAAGCCTTTACGGGACTAGCGCCGAGCAGTACTTC.

The chain combines TRBV10-3 with TRBJ1-1; 12 bases align to TRBD1. The CDR3 has 16 amino acids. Germline V gene data show CDR1 as ENHRY and CDR2 as SYGVKD. The J segment lost 4 bases and the V segment lost 3 bases, leaving 6 bases of the junction unmatched. The CDR3 spells CAISERDRGPGTEAFF. The CDR3, as DNA: TGTGCCATCAGTGAAAGGGACAGGGGGCCAGGCACTGAAGCTTTCTTT.

This clone has a handful of counts. V gene TRBV29-1 combines with J gene TRBJ1-1; 8 nucleotides align to TRBD1. V lost 5 bases, J lost 2 bases, and 7 bases stayed unmatched. This CDR3 contains 14 residues. The V gene's germline CDR1 is SQVTM and CDR2 ANQGSEA. CDR3 nucleotides: TGCAGCGTTCGGGCAGGGGGCGCAAACACTGAAGCTTTCTTT. Translating gives CSVRAGGANTEAFF.

The chain joins TRBV9 to TRBJ2-2, with D perhaps TRBD2 (5 bases). From germline, CDR1 is SGDLS and CDR2 YYNGEE. The CDR3 contains 16 residues. Trimming removed 0 bases at V and 6 bases at J, with 15 bases between. The CDR3 region is CASSVATRLAAGELFF. CDR3 sequence (DNA): TGTGCCAGCAGCGTAGCTACTAGGCTCGCGGCCGGGGAGCTGTTTTTT.